Listed below are T cell receptor beta chains from one sample, sequenced in a study of glioma-infiltrating T cells. One entry per CDR3 protein, called by TCRdb with MiXCR from the multiplex PCR reads. The table lists about 93,000 distinct CDR3 sequences, approximately 40% of them singletons. Sequenced sample: glioma tissue, nonneoplastic brain tissue, or PBMCs (not recorded which). The receptors come from a human donor with low-grade glioma or glioblastoma, undergoing nonglioma brain surgery, or in good health (not recorded which). Each CDR3 is given with its conserved first and last residue. Each record gives: CDR3 length, V gene, J gene, D gene, clone size, CDR3 protein, CDR3 DNA. A D gene is named only where the DNA matches it firmly. Size is omitted from some rows. Given values are once, few, many or a class for expanded clones.

17	TRBV4-1	TRBJ2-3	TRBD2	many	CASSRTGTSGPTDTQYF	TGCGCCAGCAGCCGGACCGGGACTAGCGGACCCACAGATACGCAGTATTTT
15	TRBV11-2	TRBJ1-1	TRBD1	few	CASSFLGQGRTEAFF	TGTGCCAGCAGCTTCCTGGGACAGGGACGCACTGAAGCTTTCTTT
17	TRBV12-3/TRBV12-4	TRBJ1-6	.	.	CASSSAARDRQDSPLYF	TGTGCCAGCAGTTCCGCCGCCCGGGACCGGCAGGATTCACCCCTCTACTTT
13	TRBV19	TRBJ1-1	.	many	CASNQPGFRWAFF	TGTGCCAGTAACCAGCCCGGCTTCAGGTGGGCTTTCTTT
13	TRBV5-6	TRBJ2-7	.	.	CASSSGWLYEQYF	TGTGCCAGCAGCTCAGGGTGGCTCTACGAGCAGTACTTC
15	TRBV4-2	TRBJ1-3	.	many	CASSQRGVDGNTIYF	TGTGCCAGCAGCCAAAGGGGGGTAGATGGAAACACCATATATTTT
15	TRBV5-6	TRBJ1-2	.	few	CASSLLGVRDYGYTF	TGTGCCAGCAGCTTGTTGGGGGTGCGTGACTATGGCTACACCTTC
12	TRBV19	TRBJ2-1	.	many	CASTTRAGEQFF	TGTGCCAGTACGACTCGGGCCGGGGAGCAGTTCTTC
13	TRBV6-1	TRBJ2-2	.	many	CATGQINTGELFF	TGTGCCACCGGACAGATCAACACCGGGGAGCTGTTTTTT
18	TRBV11-2	TRBJ1-6	TRBD1	.	CASSFLGWDRVKDLPLHF	TGTGCCAGCAGCTTTCTTGGGTGGGACAGGGTCAAGGATTTACCCCTCCACTTC